One sample yielded the 24 T cell receptor beta chains listed below, sequenced in a study of glioma-infiltrating T cells after dendritic cell vaccination. Libraries were prepared by immunoSEQ multiplex PCR; TCRdb keeps only in-frame clonotypes and omits some of them. Among around 78,000 clones, around 85% were seen once, and the ten largest hold approximately 8%. The time point was: after dendritic cell vaccination, including at tumor progression/relapse. This specimen was blood, taken after dendritic cell vaccination. The receptor source for this set is a human donor with glioblastoma.

This chain joins TRBV6-6 and TRBJ2-6; D is undetermined. This CDR3 contains 13 residues. Per germline, CDR1 MNHNY and CDR2 SVGAGI (reference sequence). V was clipped by 8 bases and J by 0 bases, with 5 bases between them. The CDR3 region is CASVYSGANVLTF. The CDR3 DNA reads TGTGCCAGCGTGTACTCTGGGGCCAACGTCCTGACTTTC.

The gene calls are TRBV12-5 and TRBJ2-5; 8 bases map to TRBD1. Germline loops: CDR1 LGHNT, CDR2 FRNRAP. V shed 6 bases, J shed 4 bases, and the junction held 10 bases outside the gene matches. The CDR3 totals 15 residues. The CDR3 spells CASGTGQGGGETQYF. The CDR3 region has the DNA TGTGCTAGTGGAACAGGACAGGGAGGTGGAGAGACCCAGTACTTC.

The chain's CDR3 is CSVEGQPLGETQYF. The DNA for the CDR3 is TGCAGCGTTGAAGGACAGCCCCTCGGGGAGACCCAGTACTTC. V gene TRBV29-1 combines with J gene TRBJ2-5, with D possibly matching TRBD1 (5 bases). Germline V lookup: CDR1 SQVTM, CDR2 ANQGSEA. The CDR3 covers 14 residues. V lost 1 base, J lost 5 bases, and 14 bases lay in between. The full variable domain, rest sourced from reference TRBV29-1 and TRBJ2-5, is SAVISQKPSRDICQRGTSLTIQCQVDSQVTMMFWYRQQPGQSLTLIATANQGSEATYESGFVIDKFPISRPNLTFSTLTVSNMSPEDSSIYLCSVEGQPLGETQYFGPGTRLLVL.

The V and J genes are TRBV5-5 and TRBJ2-3; a possible D gene is TRBD2 (6 bases). CDR3 length: 18 amino acids. The V gene's germline CDR1 is SGHKS and CDR2 YYEKEE (reference sequence). V was clipped by 1 base and J by 4 bases, with 22 bases between them. The CDR3 loop reads CASSLRRGNVGGADTQYF. DNA for the CDR3: TGTGCCAGCAGCTTGAGGCGGGGTAACGTTGGGGGAGCAGATACGCAGTATTTT.

There are a few counts of this clone. The chain is built from TRBV6-5 and TRBJ1-3, with 9 bases identical to TRBD1. The V gene end was trimmed by 2 bases and the J gene end by 8 bases; junction bases not matched to a gene: 7. Germline V gives CDR1 MNHEY, CDR2 SVGAGI. CDR3 size: 15 residues. CDR3 sequence (DNA): TGTGCCAGCAGTTACACGGGACAGGGCAAGGACACCATATATTTT. It translates to CASSYTGQGKDTIYF.

This clone appeared a single time. The chain links TRBV2 to TRBJ2-3; D may be TRBD2 (5 bases). Deletions cut 7 bases from V and 5 bases from J, with 10 bases between. The CDR3 has 12 residues. The germline gives CDR1 SNHLY, CDR2 FYNNEI. The CDR3 reads CASNRRGDTQYF. The CDR3 nucleotides are TGTGCCAGCAACAGACGGGGAGATACGCAGTATTTT.

This rearrangement joins TRBV5-1 to TRBJ2-1; 9 bases agree with TRBD2. The length of the CDR3 is 15 residues. Germline CDR1 reads SGHRS; CDR2 reads YFSETQ. V was pared by 0 bases and J by 3 bases, with 1 base of the junction left unmatched. The CDR3 sequence is CASSLGLADYNEQFF. CDR3 in DNA: TGCGCCAGCAGCTTGGGACTAGCGGACTACAATGAGCAGTTCTTC.

The chain is built from TRBV5-6 and TRBJ1-2, with TRBD1 matching 9 bases. The CDR3 is 16 residues long. CDR1 is SGHDT, CDR2 YYEEEE, per germline. V shed 0 bases and J 4 bases; nucleotides not matched to a gene: 7. CDR3 loop: CASSLGGTGLRYGYTF. The CDR3 region has the DNA TGTGCCAGCAGCTTGGGGGGGACAGGGCTGCGCTATGGCTACACCTTC.

This chain connects TRBV30 to TRBJ1-3; 11 bases are a match to TRBD1. Germline CDR1 is GTSNPN and CDR2 is SVGIG (reference sequence). The J segment lost 7 bases and the V segment lost 2 bases, leaving 7 bases of the junction unmatched. The CDR3 has 15 amino acids. Written as DNA, the CDR3 is TGTGCCTGGAGTATTTTGGGGGACAGGGGGAACACCATATATTTT. This translates into CAWSILGDRGNTIYF.

This clone occurred once. The rearrangement joins TRBV14 to TRBJ2-3, with 10 bases that match TRBD2. Trimming removed 4 bases from V and 2 bases from J; junction bases left unmatched: 3. Germline values: CDR1 SGHDN, CDR2 FVKESK. The CDR3 is 15 residues long. CDR3 in DNA: TGTGCCAGCAGCCCGAGCGGGAGGGCCACAGATACGCAGTATTTT. Encoded protein: CASSPSGRATDTQYF.

The V gene is TRBV7-6, the J gene TRBJ1-3; 7 bases fit TRBD1. J gave up 0 bases and V 5 bases, and 7 bases lay outside the gene matches. Germline V gene data show CDR1 as SGHVS and CDR2 as FNYEAQ. The CDR3 spans 16 residues. CDR3 coding DNA: TGTGCCAGCAGCCCCTCCGGGACAGCCTCTGGAAACACCATATATTTT. Residues: CASSPSGTASGNTIYF.

The chain combines TRBV7-2 with TRBJ2-5; the match to TRBD2 covers 7 bases. After removal of 5 bases from V and 4 bases from J, the junction contained 7 bases not matched to a gene. Germline CDR1 SGHTA, CDR2 FQGNSA. The CDR3 is made up of 14 amino acids. DNA of the CDR3: TGTGCCAGCAGCCAGACTAGCAGGGCAGAGACCCAGTACTTC. This encodes CASSQTSRAETQYF.

The DNA for the CDR3 is TGTGCCAGCAGCTTGGCCGCAGGGGGCTCTGGGGCCAACGTCCTGACTTTC. Protein: CASSLAAGGSGANVLTF. V usage is TRBV5-4 and J usage is TRBJ2-6; 7 nucleotides align to TRBD1. The V gene's germline CDR1 is SGHNT and CDR2 YYREEE (reference sequence). Trimming took 0 bases from V and 0 from J; bases not matched to a gene: 3. The CDR3 is 17 residues long.

A single count supports this clone. The chain joins TRBV18 to TRBJ2-7, with 8 bases lining up with TRBD1. Germline V gene lookup returns CDR1 KGHSH and CDR2 LQKENI. The V segment lost 3 bases and the J segment 0 bases; nucleotides outside the gene matches: 4. The CDR3 spans 15 residues. The CDR3 DNA sequence: TGTGCCAGCTCACCCACAGGGGGAGGCTCCTACGAGCAGTACTTC. Its protein product is CASSPTGGGSYEQYF.

The table lists this clone with a count of one. The genes are TRBV4-2 and TRBJ2-1, with TRBD2 matching over 12 bases. The length of the CDR3 is 16 residues. The trim removed 3 bases at V and 7 bases at J, leaving 7 bases unmatched. Germline lookup yields CDR1 LGHNA and CDR2 YNFKEQ. CDR3 sequence: CASSHPGLAGGNEQFF. In DNA, the CDR3 is TGTGCCAGCAGCCACCCCGGGCTAGCGGGAGGGAATGAGCAGTTCTTC.

The V call is TRBV30, the J call TRBJ1-3, with D perhaps TRBD1 (5 bases). Per germline, CDR1 GTSNPN and CDR2 SVGIG (reference sequence). The CDR3 covers 14 residues. V lost 2 bases and J 0 bases, leaving 8 bases between the germline ends. Here the CDR3 reads CAWSRDFSGNTIYF. The CDR3 DNA is TGTGCCTGGAGTCGGGACTTCTCTGGAAACACCATATATTTT.

The rearrangement uses TRBV9 and TRBJ1-5, with TRBD1 as a possible D gene (6 bases). The CDR3 runs to 15 residues. V lost 3 bases and J lost 5, with 15 bases in between. The germline CDR1 and CDR2 sequences are SGDLS and YYNGEE. The CDR3 here is CASSEGGAGDQPQHF. The CDR3 DNA reads as TGTGCCAGCAGCGAGGGGGGGGCAGGCGATCAGCCCCAGCATTTT.

The rearrangement links TRBV7-9 to TRBJ1-4; D may be TRBD1 (5 bases). The CDR3 consists of 14 residues. Germline V gene sequence: CDR1 SEHNR, CDR2 FQNEAQ (reference sequence). Trimming removed 5 bases from V and 7 bases from J, with 14 bases in between. DNA of the CDR3: TGTGCCAGCAGCGACCAGCGGGGGGGTGAAAAACTGTTTTTT. Translating it yields CASSDQRGGEKLFF.

The chain carries TRBV27 and TRBJ2-7; 10 positions agree with TRBD1. The CDR3 is made up of 15 amino acids. Germline V gene sequence: CDR1 MNHEY, CDR2 SMNVEV (reference sequence). J gave up 4 bases and V 7 bases, and 10 bases lay outside the gene matches. DNA for the CDR3: TGTGCCAGCAAAATGACAGGGGGCGTCTTATACGAGCAGTACTTC. This codes for CASKMTGGVLYEQYF.

This sequence joins TRBV27 and TRBJ2-1; no clear D. Germline CDR1 and CDR2: MNHEY and SMNVEV (reference sequence). The CDR3 extends over 13 amino acids. Trimming pared 0 bases from V and 2 bases from J, leaving 2 bases between. The CDR3 nucleotides read TGTGCCAGCAGTTTATCCACCTACAATGAGCAGTTCTTC. Translating gives CASSLSTYNEQFF.

This chain connects TRBV10-1 to TRBJ1-5, with a tentative D call TRBD1 (5 bases). There are 14 residues in the CDR3. CDR1 WNHNN and CDR2 SYGVQD come from the germline V gene (reference sequence). Trimming took off 2 bases at V and 4 bases at J, with 9 bases between the two ends. The CDR3 DNA reads TGCGCCAGCAGTGAGATGCAGGGTAATCAGCCCCAGCATTTT. This gives the protein CASSEMQGNQPQHF.

The gene calls are TRBV9 and TRBJ1-2; 9 nucleotides match TRBD1. V was clipped by 0 bases and J by 8 bases; unmatched bases: 5. Germline CDR1 SGDLS, CDR2 YYNGEE. CDR3 length: 14 amino acids. CDR3 residues: CASSVAQGARGYTF. For the CDR3, the DNA is TGTGCCAGCAGCGTAGCACAGGGGGCGAGAGGCTACACCTTC.

This chain joins TRBV5-6 and TRBJ2-3; 11 bases fit TRBD2. CDR1 and CDR2 (germline): SGHDT, YYEEEE. CDR3 length: 18 amino acids. Unmatched junction bases numbered 9, after V lost 1 base and J lost 2 bases. The CDR3, as DNA: TGTGCCAGCAGCTTGACCTCTCGACTAGCGGGAAACACAGATACGCAGTATTTT. Translation: CASSLTSRLAGNTDTQYF. Complete variable domain (other parts from reference TRBV5-6 and TRBJ2-3): DAGVTQSPTHLIKTRGQQVTLRCSPKSGHDTVSWYQQALGQGPQFIFQYYEEEERQRGNFPDRFSGHQFPNYSSELNVNALLLGDSALYLCASSLTSRLAGNTDTQYFGPGTRLTVL.

The chain couples TRBV7-9 to TRBJ2-2; 7 bases line up with TRBD1. The germline CDR1 and CDR2 sequences are SEHNR and FQNEAQ (reference sequence). The trim removed 5 bases at V and 6 bases at J, leaving 6 bases unmatched. This CDR3 contains 14 residues. The DNA for the CDR3 is TGTGCCAGCAGCGGTCGACAGGGATCCGGGGAGCTGTTTTTT. Protein: CASSGRQGSGELFF.